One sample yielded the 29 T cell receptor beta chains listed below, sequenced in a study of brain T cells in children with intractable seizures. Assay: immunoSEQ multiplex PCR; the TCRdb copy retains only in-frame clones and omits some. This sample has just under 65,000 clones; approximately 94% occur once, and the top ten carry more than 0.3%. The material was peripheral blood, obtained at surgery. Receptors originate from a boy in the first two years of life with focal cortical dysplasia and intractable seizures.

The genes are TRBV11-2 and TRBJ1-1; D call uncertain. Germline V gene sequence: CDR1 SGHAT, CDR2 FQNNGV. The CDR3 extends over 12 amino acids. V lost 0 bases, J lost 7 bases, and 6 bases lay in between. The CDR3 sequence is CASSLDWGEAFF. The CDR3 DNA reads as TGTGCCAGCAGCTTAGATTGGGGTGAAGCTTTCTTT.

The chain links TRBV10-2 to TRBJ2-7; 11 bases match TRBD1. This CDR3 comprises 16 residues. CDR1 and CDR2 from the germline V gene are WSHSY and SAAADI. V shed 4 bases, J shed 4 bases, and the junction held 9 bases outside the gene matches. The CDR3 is CASSAPPGQGAYEQYF. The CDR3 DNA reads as TGCGCCAGCAGTGCACCTCCAGGACAGGGGGCATACGAGCAGTACTTC.

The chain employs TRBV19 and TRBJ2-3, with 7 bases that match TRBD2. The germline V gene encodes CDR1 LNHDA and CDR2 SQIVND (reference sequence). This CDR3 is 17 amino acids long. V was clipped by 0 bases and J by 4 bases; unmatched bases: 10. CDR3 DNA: TGTGCCAGTAGTATAGATTTCCTTGCGGGAGACTCAGATACGCAGTATTTT. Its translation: CASSIDFLAGDSDTQYF. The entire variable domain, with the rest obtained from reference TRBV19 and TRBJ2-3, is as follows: DGGITQSPKYLFRKEGQNVTLSCEQNLNHDAMYWYRQDPGQGLRLIYYSQIVNDFQKGDIAEGYSVSREKKESFPLTVTSAQKNPTAFYLCASSIDFLAGDSDTQYFGPGTRLTVL.

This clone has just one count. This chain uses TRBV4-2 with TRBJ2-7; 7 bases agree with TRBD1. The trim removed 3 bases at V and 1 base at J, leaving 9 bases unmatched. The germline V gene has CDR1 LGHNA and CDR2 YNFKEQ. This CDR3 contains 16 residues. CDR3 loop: CASSQARGTLSYEQYF. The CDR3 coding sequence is TGTGCCAGCAGCCAGGCCAGGGGGACGCTATCCTACGAGCAGTACTTC.

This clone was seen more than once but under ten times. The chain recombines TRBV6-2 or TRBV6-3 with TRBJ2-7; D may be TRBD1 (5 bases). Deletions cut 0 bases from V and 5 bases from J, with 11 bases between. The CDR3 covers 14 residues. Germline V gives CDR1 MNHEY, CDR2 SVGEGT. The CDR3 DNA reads TGTGCCAGCAGTTACTCTCGGTCCAGGGACGAGCAGTACTTC. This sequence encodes CASSYSRSRDEQYF.

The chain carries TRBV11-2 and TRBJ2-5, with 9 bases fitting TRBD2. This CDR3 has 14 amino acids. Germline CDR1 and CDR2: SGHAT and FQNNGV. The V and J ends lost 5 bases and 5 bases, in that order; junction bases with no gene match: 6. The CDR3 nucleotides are TGTGCCAGCAGCGATAGCGGGAGACAGGAGACCCAGTACTTC. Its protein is CASSDSGRQETQYF. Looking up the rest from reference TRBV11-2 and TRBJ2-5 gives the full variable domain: EAGVAQSPRYKIIEKRQSVAFWCNPISGHATLYWYQQILGQGPKLLIQFQNNGVVDDSQLPKDRFSAERLKGVDSTLKIQPAKLEDSAVYLCASSDSGRQETQYFGPGTRLLVL.

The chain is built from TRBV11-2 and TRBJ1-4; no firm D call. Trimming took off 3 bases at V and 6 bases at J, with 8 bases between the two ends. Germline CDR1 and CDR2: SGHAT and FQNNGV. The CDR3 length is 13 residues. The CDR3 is CASSFNRDEKLFF. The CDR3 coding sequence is TGTGCCAGCAGCTTCAACCGGGATGAAAAACTGTTTTTT.

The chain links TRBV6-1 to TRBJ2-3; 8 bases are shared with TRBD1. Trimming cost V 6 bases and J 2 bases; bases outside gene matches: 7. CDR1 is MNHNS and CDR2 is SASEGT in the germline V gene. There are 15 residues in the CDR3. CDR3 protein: CASRDRDRLTDTQYF. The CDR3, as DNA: TGTGCCAGCAGGGACCGGGACAGGCTCACAGATACGCAGTATTTT.

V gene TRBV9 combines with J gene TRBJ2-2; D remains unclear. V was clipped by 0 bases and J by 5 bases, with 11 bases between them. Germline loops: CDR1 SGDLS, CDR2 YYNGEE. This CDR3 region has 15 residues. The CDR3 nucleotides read TGTGCCAGCAGCGTAGGAATTGGGGATACCGGGGAGCTGTTTTTT. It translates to CASSVGIGDTGELFF.

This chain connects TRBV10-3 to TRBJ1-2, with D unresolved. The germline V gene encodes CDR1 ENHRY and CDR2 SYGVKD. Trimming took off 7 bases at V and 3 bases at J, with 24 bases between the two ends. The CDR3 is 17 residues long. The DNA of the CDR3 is TGTGCCATCAATGATTTGGTTCGACCAGGACTCCACTATGGCTACACCTTC. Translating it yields CAINDLVRPGLHYGYTF.

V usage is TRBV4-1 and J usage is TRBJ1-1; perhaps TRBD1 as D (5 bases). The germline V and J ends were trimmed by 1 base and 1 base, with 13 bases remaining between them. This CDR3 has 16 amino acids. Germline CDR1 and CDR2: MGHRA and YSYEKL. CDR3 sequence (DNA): TGCGCCAGCAGCCAAGGGGAAGGTGGACAGAACACTGAAGCTTTCTTT. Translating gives CASSQGEGGQNTEAFF.

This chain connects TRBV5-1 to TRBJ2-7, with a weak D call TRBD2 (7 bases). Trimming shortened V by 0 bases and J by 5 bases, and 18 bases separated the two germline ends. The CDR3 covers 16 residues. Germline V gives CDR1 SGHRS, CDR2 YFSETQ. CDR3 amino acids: CASSLEAGAESHEQYF. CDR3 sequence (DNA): TGCGCCAGCAGCTTGGAGGCGGGGGCCGAATCCCACGAGCAGTACTTC. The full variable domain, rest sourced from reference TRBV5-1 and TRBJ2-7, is KAGVTQTPRYLIKTRGQQVTLSCSPISGHRSVSWYQQTPGQGLQFLFEYFSETQRNKGNFPGRFSGRQFSNSRSEMNVSTLELGDSALYLCASSLEAGAESHEQYFGPGTRLTVT.

The CDR3 DNA reads TGTGCCAGCAGCCCCGGGAGCCCCTATGGCTACACCTTC. It specifies CASSPGSPYGYTF. The chain links TRBV12-3 or TRBV12-4 to TRBJ1-2; no firm D call. The CDR3 extends over 13 amino acids. Trimming took off 6 bases at V and 4 bases at J, with 12 bases between the two ends.

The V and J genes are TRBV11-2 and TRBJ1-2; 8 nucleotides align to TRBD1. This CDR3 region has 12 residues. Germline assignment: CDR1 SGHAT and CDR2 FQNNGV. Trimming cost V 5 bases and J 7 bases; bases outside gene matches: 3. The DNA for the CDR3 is TGTGCCAGCAGCCCACAGGGGGTTGGCTACACCTTC. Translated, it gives CASSPQGVGYTF.

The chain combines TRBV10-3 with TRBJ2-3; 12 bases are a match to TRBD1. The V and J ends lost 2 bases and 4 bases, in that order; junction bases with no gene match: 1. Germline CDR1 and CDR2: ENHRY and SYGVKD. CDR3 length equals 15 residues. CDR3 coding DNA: TGTGCCATCAGTGAGAGGGACAGGGGGCCAGATACGCAGTATTTT. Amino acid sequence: CAISERDRGPDTQYF.

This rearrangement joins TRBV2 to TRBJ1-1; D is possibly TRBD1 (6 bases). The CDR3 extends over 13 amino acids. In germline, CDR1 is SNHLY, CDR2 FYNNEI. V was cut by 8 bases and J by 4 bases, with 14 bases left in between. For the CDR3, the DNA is TGTGCCAGCGGCCGGGACATAAGCACTGAAGCTTTCTTT. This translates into CASGRDISTEAFF.

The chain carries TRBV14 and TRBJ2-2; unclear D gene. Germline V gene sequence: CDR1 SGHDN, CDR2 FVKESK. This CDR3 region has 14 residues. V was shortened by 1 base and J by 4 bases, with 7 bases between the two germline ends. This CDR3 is CASSQVPITGELFF. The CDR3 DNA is TGTGCCAGCAGCCAAGTCCCAATCACCGGGGAGCTGTTTTTT.

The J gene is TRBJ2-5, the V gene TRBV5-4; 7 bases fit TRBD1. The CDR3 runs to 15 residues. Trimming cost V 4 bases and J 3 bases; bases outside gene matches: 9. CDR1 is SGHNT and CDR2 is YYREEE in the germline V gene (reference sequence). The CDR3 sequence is CASSAQTGPEETQYF. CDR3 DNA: TGTGCCAGCAGCGCCCAGACAGGGCCTGAAGAGACCCAGTACTTC. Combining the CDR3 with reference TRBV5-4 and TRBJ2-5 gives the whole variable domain ETGVTQSPTHLIKTRGQQVTLRCSSQSGHNTVSWYQQALGQGPQFIFQYYREEENGRGNFPPRFSGLQFPNYSSELNVNALELDDSALYLCASSAQTGPEETQYFGPGTRLLVL.

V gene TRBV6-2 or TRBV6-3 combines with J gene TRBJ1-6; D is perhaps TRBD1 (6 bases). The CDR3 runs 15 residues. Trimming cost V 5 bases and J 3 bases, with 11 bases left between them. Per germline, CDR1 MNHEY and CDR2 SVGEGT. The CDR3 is CASSLPGHYNSPLHF. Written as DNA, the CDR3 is TGTGCCAGCAGTCTGCCGGGACACTATAATTCACCCCTCCACTTT.

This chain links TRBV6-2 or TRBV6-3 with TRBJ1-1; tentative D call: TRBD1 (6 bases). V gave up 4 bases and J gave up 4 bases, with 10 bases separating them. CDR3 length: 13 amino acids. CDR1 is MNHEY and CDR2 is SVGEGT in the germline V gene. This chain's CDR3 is CASSSQGFTEAFF. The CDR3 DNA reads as TGTGCCAGCAGTTCACAGGGTTTCACTGAAGCTTTCTTT.

CDR3 amino acids: CASSQDGNTGELFF. The DNA for the CDR3 is TGCGCCAGCAGCCAAGATGGGAACACCGGGGAGCTGTTTTTT. The V call is TRBV4-3, the J call TRBJ2-2, with unresolved D. This CDR3 has 14 amino acids. Per germline, CDR1 LGHNA and CDR2 YSLEER. The V end lost 0 bases, the J end lost 1 base, and 3 bases lay between the germline ends.

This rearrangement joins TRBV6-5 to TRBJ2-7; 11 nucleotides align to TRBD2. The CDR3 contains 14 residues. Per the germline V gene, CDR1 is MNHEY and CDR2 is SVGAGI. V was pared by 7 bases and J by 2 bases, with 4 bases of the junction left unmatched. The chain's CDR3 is CASIIAGGAYEQYF. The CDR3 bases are TGTGCCAGCATCATAGCGGGAGGGGCCTACGAGCAGTACTTC.

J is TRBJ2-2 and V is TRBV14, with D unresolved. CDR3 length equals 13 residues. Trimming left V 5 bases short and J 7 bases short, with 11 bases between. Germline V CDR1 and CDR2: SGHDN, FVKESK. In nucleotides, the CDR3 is TGTGCCAGCAGCTCGACCAGTTTCGGGGAGCTGTTTTTT. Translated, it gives CASSSTSFGELFF.

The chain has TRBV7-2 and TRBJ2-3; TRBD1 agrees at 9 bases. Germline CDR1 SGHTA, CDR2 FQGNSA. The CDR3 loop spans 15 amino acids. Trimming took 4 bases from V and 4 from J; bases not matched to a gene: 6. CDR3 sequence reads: CASSSQQGAADTQYF. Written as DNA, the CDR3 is TGTGCCAGCAGCTCACAACAGGGGGCCGCAGATACGCAGTATTTT.

The CDR3 reads CATYRGGEQFF. The DNA of the CDR3 is TGTGCCACCTATAGGGGGGGTGAGCAGTTCTTC. The chain carries TRBV24-1 and TRBJ2-1; possibly TRBD2 for D (7 bases). Trimming shortened V by 9 bases and J by 9 bases, and 11 bases separated the two germline ends. Germline V gives CDR1 KGHDR, CDR2 SFDVKD. The CDR3 runs 11 residues.

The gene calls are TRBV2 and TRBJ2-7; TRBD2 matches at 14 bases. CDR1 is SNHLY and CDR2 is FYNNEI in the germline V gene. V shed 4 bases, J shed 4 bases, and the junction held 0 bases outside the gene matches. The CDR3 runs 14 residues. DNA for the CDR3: TGTGCCAGCAGTGGACTAGCGGGGGGGTACGAGCAGTACTTC. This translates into CASSGLAGGYEQYF.

CDR3 region: CASSEFREAFF. Written as DNA, the CDR3 is TGTGCCAGCAGTGAATTTCGTGAAGCTTTCTTT. The rearrangement uses TRBV2 and TRBJ1-1, with no clear D. Germline CDR1 is SNHLY and CDR2 is FYNNEI. CDR3 length equals 11 residues. The germline V and J ends were trimmed by 2 bases and 7 bases, with 5 bases remaining between them.

The CDR3 sequence is CASSEAATEYYGYTF. CDR3 DNA sequence: TGTGCCAGCAGTGAAGCCGCGACAGAGTACTATGGCTACACCTTC. J is TRBJ1-2 and V is TRBV6-1; the D gene is possibly TRBD1 (5 bases). In germline, CDR1 is MNHNS, CDR2 SASEGT. Deletions cut 0 bases from V and 3 bases from J, with 11 bases between. This CDR3 comprises 15 residues.

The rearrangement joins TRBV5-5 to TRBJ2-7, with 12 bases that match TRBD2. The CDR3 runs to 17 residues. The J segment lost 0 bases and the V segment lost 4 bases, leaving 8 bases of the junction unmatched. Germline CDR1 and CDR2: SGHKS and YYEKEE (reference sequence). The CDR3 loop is CASSPRLAGVSSYEQYF. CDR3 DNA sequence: TGTGCCAGCAGCCCCCGACTAGCGGGGGTGAGCTCCTACGAGCAGTACTTC.